This T cell receptor (beta chain) was recovered during a study of human T cells and chemical hapten exposure. Single cDNA molecules in the library carried unique molecular identifiers attached during preparation. TCRdb reprocessed the 5' RACE reads with MiXCR, giving one entry per CDR3 protein. This sample has 110,000 or so distinct CDR3 sequences, with around 20% found just once. This clonotype was detected a few times. Its antigen is unidentified. The germline V gene encodes CDR1 MNHEY and CDR2 SMNVEV (reference sequence). Trimming pared 8 bases from V and 13 bases from J, leaving 26 bases between. CDR3 length: 14 amino acids. The total RNA was obtained from whole blood that was not fractionated. Points from the study as a whole: Following DPC sensitization, TCRs present above 1 in 1000 frequency showed no change.

The rearrangement links TRBV27 to TRBJ1-1, with D possibly matching TRBD1 (5 bases). The origin of this receptor is a human donor in good health. The CDR3 reads CASFVLRQGVVSFF. In nucleotides, the CDR3 is TGTGCCAGCTTTGTTCTGAGGCAGGGCGTTGTAAGTTTCTTT.